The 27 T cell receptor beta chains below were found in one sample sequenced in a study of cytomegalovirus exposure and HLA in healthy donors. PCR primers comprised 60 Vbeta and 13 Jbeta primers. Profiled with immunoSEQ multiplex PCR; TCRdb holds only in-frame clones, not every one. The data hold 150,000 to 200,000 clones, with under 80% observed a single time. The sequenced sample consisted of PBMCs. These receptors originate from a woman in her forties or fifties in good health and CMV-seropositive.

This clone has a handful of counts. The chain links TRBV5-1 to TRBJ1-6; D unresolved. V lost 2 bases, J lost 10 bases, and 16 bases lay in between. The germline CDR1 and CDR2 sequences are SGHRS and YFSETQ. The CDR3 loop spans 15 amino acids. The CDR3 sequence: CASSLAQSGGSPLHF. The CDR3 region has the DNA TGCGCCAGCAGCTTAGCGCAGTCGGGAGGGTCACCCCTCCACTTT.

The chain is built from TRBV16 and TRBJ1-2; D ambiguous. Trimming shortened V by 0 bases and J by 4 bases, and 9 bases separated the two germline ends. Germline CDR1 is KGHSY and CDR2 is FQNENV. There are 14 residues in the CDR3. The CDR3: CASSQSASSYGYTF. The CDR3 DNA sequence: TGTGCCAGCAGCCAATCGGCCTCCAGCTATGGCTACACCTTC.

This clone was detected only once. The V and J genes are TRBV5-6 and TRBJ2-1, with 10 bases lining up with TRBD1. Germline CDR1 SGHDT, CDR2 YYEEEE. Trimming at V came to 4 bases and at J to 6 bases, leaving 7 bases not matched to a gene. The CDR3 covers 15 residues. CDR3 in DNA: TGTGCCAGCAGCCAAGGGACAGGGGTCTCCAATGAGCAGTTCTTC. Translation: CASSQGTGVSNEQFF. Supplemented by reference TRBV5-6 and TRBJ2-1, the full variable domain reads DAGVTQSPTHLIKTRGQQVTLRCSPKSGHDTVSWYQQALGQGPQFIFQYYEEEERQRGNFPDRFSGHQFPNYSSELNVNALLLGDSALYLCASSQGTGVSNEQFFGPGTRLTVL.

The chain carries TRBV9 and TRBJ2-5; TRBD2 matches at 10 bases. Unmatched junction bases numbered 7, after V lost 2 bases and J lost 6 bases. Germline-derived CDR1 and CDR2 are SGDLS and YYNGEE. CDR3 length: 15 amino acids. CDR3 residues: CASSVSSGGGQTQYF. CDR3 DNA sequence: TGTGCCAGCAGCGTTTCTAGCGGGGGTGGACAGACCCAGTACTTC.

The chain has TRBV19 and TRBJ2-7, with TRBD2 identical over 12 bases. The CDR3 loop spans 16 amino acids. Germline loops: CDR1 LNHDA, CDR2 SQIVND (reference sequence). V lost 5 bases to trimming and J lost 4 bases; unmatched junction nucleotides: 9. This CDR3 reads CASSEGTSGLRYEQYF. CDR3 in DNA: TGTGCCAGTAGTGAGGGGACTAGCGGGTTAAGGTACGAGCAGTACTTC.

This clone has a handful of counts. Written as DNA, the CDR3 is TGTGCCAGCAGCGTTTTAGGGGAGGGGAACACTGAAGCTTTCTTT. Protein sequence: CASSVLGEGNTEAFF. The genes are TRBV7-9 and TRBJ1-1; D is perhaps TRBD1 (5 bases). The V gene's germline CDR1 is SEHNR and CDR2 FQNEAQ (reference sequence). V lost 5 bases, J lost 1 base, and 14 bases lay in between. The CDR3 has 15 residues.

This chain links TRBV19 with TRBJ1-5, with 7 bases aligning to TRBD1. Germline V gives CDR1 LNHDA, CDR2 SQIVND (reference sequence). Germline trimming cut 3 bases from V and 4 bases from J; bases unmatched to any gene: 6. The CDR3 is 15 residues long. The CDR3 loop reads CASSMAGTANQPQHF. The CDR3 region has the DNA TGTGCCAGTAGTATGGCCGGGACAGCTAATCAGCCCCAGCATTTT.

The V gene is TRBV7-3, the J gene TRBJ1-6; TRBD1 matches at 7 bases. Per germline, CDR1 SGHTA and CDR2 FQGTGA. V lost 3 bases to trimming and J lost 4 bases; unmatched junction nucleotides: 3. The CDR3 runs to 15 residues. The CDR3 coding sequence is TGTGCCAGCAGCTTGGAGGGACAGTATAATTCACCCCTCCACTTT. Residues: CASSLEGQYNSPLHF.

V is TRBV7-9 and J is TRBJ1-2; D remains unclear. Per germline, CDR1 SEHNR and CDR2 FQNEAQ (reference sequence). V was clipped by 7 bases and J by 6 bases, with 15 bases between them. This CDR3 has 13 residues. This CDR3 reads CASNQPWEDGYTF. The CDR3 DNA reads TGTGCCAGCAACCAGCCCTGGGAGGATGGCTACACCTTC.

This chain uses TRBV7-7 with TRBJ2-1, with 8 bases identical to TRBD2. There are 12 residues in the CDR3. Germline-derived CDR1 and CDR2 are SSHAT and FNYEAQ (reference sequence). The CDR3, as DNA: TGTGCTAGCTCGGGAGGGTCCAATGAGCAGTTCTTC. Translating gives CASSGGSNEQFF.

This CDR3 reads CASSLDTYYGYTF. The CDR3 DNA is TGCGCCAGCAGCTTGGACACATACTATGGCTACACCTTC. The chain couples TRBV5-1 to TRBJ1-2; no reliable D call. Germline CDR1 reads SGHRS; CDR2 reads YFSETQ. Trimming shortened V by 0 bases and J by 3 bases, and 6 bases separated the two germline ends. The length of the CDR3 is 13 residues.

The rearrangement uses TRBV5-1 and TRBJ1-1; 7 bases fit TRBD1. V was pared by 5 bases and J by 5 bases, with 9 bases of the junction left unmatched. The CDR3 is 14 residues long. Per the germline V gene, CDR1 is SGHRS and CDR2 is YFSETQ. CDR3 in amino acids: CASRWGTVGTEAFF. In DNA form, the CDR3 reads TGCGCCAGCAGATGGGGGACAGTGGGGACTGAAGCTTTCTTT.

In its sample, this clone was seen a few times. In DNA form, the CDR3 reads TGCAGCGTGGGGTCAGGGTTCACAGATACGCAGTATTTT. Translated: CSVGSGFTDTQYF. The rearrangement links TRBV29-1 to TRBJ2-3; D may be TRBD1 (5 bases). CDR3 length: 13 residues. V was shortened by 6 bases and J by 2 bases, with 12 bases between the two germline ends. Germline values: CDR1 SQVTM, CDR2 ANQGSEA.

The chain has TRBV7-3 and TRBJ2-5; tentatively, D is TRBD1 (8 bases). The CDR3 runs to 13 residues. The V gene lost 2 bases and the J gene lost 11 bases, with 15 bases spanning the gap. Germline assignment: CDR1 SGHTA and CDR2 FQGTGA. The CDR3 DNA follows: TGTGCCAGCAGCTTACAGGGGGCGGGGGAGCAGTACTTC. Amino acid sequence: CASSLQGAGEQYF.

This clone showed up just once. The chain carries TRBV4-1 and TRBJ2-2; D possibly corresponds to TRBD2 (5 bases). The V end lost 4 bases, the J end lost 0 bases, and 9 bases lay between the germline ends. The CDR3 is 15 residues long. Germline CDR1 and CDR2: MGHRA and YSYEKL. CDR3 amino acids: CASSPRDANTGELFF. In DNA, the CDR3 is TGCGCCAGCAGCCCGAGGGATGCGAACACCGGGGAGCTGTTTTTT.

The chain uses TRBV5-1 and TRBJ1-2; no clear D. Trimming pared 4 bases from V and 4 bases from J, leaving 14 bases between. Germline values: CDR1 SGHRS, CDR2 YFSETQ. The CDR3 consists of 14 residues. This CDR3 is CASSPESSLYGYTF. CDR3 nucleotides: TGCGCCAGCAGCCCCGAGTCTTCCCTCTATGGCTACACCTTC.

CDR3 sequence reads: CATKQGANTEAFF. The CDR3 DNA reads as TGTGCCACTAAACAGGGGGCCAACACTGAAGCTTTCTTT. This chain uses TRBV2 with TRBJ1-1, with 9 nucleotides matching TRBD1. The CDR3 runs 13 residues. CDR1 is SNHLY and CDR2 is FYNNEI in the germline V gene. V lost 10 bases to trimming and J lost 2 bases; unmatched junction nucleotides: 5.

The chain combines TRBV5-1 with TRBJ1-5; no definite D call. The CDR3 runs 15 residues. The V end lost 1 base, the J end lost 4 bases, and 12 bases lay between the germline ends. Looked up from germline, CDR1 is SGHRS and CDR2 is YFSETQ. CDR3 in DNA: TGCGCCAGCAGCTTGATTTCGGGGAGGAATCAGCCCCAGCATTTT. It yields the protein CASSLISGRNQPQHF.

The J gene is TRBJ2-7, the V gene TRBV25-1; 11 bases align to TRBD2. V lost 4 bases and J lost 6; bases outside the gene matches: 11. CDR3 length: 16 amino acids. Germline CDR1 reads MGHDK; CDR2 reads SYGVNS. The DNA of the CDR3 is TGTGCCAGCAGTGGCCTTCTAGCGGGGGGCCCCGTCGAGCAGTACTTC. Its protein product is CASSGLLAGGPVEQYF.

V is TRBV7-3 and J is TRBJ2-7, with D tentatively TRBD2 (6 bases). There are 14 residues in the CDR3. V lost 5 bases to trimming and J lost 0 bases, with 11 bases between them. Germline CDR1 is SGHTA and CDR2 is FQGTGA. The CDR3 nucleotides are TGTGCCAGCAGCCACGGGACTGACTCCTACGAGCAGTACTTC. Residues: CASSHGTDSYEQYF.

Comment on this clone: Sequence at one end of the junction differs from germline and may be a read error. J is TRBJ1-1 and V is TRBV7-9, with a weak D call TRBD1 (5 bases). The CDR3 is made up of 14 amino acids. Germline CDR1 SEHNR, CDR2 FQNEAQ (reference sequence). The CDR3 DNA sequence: TGTTCCAGCAGCTTAGCGCAAAGGGGTTTGGGGGCTTTCTTT. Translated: CSSSLAQRGLGAFF.

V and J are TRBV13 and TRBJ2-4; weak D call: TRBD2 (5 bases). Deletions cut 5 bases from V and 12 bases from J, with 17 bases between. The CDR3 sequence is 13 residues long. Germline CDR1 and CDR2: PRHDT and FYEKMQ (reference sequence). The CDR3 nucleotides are TGTGCCAGCAGCCGGGCCCCGGGGAGTACTCAGTACTTC. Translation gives CASSRAPGSTQYF.

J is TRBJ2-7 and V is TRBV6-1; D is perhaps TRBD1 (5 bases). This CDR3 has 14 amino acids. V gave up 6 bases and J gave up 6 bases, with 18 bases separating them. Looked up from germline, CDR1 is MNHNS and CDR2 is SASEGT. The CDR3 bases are TGTGCCAGCAGGGTAGTAGGGGATAATTCCGAGCAGTACTTC. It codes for CASRVVGDNSEQYF.

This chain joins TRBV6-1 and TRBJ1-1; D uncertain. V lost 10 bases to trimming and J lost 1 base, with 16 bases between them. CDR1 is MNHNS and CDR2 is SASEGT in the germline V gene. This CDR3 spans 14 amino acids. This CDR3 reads CATWARTANTEAFF. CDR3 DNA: TGTGCCACCTGGGCCCGGACTGCGAACACTGAAGCTTTCTTT.

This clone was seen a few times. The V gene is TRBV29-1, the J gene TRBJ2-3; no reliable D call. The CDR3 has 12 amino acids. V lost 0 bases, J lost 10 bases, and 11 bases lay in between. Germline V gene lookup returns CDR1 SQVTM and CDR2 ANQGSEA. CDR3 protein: CSVEDQEVPQYF. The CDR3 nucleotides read TGCAGCGTTGAAGATCAGGAAGTGCCGCAGTATTTT.

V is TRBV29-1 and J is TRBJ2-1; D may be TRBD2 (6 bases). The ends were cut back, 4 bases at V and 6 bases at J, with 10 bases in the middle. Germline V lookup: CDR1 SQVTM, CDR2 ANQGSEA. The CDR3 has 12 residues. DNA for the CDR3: TGCAGCGTTGTTCGGGGGTCCAATGAGCAGTTCTTC. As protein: CSVVRGSNEQFF.

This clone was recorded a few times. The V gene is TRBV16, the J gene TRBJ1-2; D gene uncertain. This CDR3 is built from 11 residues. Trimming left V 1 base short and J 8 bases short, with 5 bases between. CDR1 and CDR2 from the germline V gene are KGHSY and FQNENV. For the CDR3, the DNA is TGTGCCAGCAGCCAATTAATGGGCTACACCTTC. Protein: CASSQLMGYTF.